Below, one TCR beta chain is given with its context. The target antigen is unknown. This specimen comes from a study of tumor-infiltrating lymphocytes in primary liver carcinoma. The wider study: Sample yields, roughly 3.5 to 7.13 million productive TCRbeta reads, were similar across the tissue types. Study-wide results and caveats: All five tumor regions shared only about 8-25% of top clones.

The J segment lost 2 bases and the V segment lost 1 base, leaving 4 bases of the junction unmatched. The CDR3 consists of 16 residues. CDR1 and CDR2 (germline): SEHNR, FQNEAQ (reference sequence). The investigators made TCR beta cDNA from approximately 500 ng total RNA, using a constant-region primer. Slightly modified ARM-PCR served as the procedure for the TCR beta libraries. These libraries came from three rounds of nested multiplex PCR. A C-beta reverse primer was combined with TRBV1-TRBV30 forward primers in the first two PCR rounds, and each round had around 10 cycles. A single record per CDR3 protein comes from TCRdb applying MiXCR to the multiplex PCR reads. Found here are roughly 120,000 distinct CDR3 sequences, under 65% of them singletons; the top ten hold less than 10%. Both RNA and DNA were isolated together from around 20-30 mg of bulk tissue that had not been sorted.

The sequence came from a woman in her fifties or sixties with primary liver carcinoma and hepatitis B virus infection. The V call is TRBV7-9, the J call TRBJ2-3, with 9 nucleotides matching TRBD2. What was sequenced was liver tumor tissue from sampling region 3. The subset here: tumor region T3, left-lateral pole. The DNA for the CDR3 is TGTGCCAGCAGCTTAGTTCGCGGGAGGGTCACAGATACGCAGTATTTT. Amino acids: CASSLVRGRVTDTQYF.